This T cell receptor beta chain was obtained from a study of patients and donors after allogeneic stem cell transplantation. Using its own MiXCR run on the RT-PCR reads, TCRdb lists one record per CDR3 protein. The table shows under 200,000 distinct CDR3 sequences, with 30% occurring only once. This clonotype was detected a few times. The CDR3 totals 14 residues. Per germline, CDR1 MNHNY and CDR2 SVGAGI (reference sequence). V was pared by 8 bases and J by 4 bases, with 6 bases of the junction left unmatched. The TCR was taken from a human donor who was either an allogeneic HSCT recipient or a stem cell or donor lymphocyte infusion donor (not recorded which). It is not recorded whose cells these are; they may come from a transplant donor. Specimen: blood, either unsorted or a sorted T cell fraction (not recorded which). The chain is built from TRBV6-6 and TRBJ2-2, with 8 bases that match TRBD1. The CDR3 DNA reads as TGTGCCAGCGGGACAGGAAGGGTCACCGGGGAGCTGTTTTTT. Amino acid sequence: CASGTGRVTGELFF.